The clone carrying this TCR beta chain was picked up many times. Its antigen is still unknown. There were TCR beta CDR3 regions amplified from RNA transcripts. HTBI primers were the set used in a first-round RT-PCR of the TCR CDR3. TCRdb redid the calling of the multiplex PCR reads with MiXCR, one entry per CDR3 protein. This sample has roughly 380,000 distinct CDR3 sequences; about 13% occur once, and the top ten carry less than 6.5%. These data are taken from a study of T cells in Graves' hyperthyroidism and ophthalmopathy. Overall study: Peripheral blood samples were taken at initial diagnosis, prior to any treatment. General study findings and limits: The majority of expanded thyroid clonotypes above 0.001 also appeared in blood.

Uncontrolled infection, other autoimmune disease, pregnancy and lactation each barred patients from inclusion. On the basis of clinical symptoms, serum thyroxine and TRAb, thyroid ultrasound and orbital computed tomography, diagnoses were made. CDR3 length equals 13 residues. Trimming removed 2 bases at V and 5 bases at J, with 10 bases between. Looked up from germline, CDR1 is MNHEY and CDR2 is SMNVEV (reference sequence). The sequence was obtained from a woman younger than 35 with Graves' hyperthyroidism. The chain joins TRBV27 to TRBJ2-7; D is undetermined. The sequencing sample was made of blood. CDR3 bases: TGTGCCAGCAGTTTACGGATGGAAAACGAGCAGTACTTC. Its translation is CASSLRMENEQYF.